Here is one T cell receptor beta chain with its context. MiXCR was run by TCRdb on the reads, yielding one entry per CDR3 protein. This repertoire shows 88,000 or so distinct CDR3 sequences, roughly a third found once; its top ten account for 2% to 2.5%. The data derive from a study of type 1 regulatory T cells. Study-level information: An in vitro protocol generated T-allo10, a Tr1-enriched, alloantigen-specific CD4 T cell product.

The CDR3 runs to 15 residues. Germline-derived CDR1 and CDR2 are DFQATT and SNEGSKA (reference sequence). Germline trimming cut 0 bases from V and 5 bases from J; bases unmatched to any gene: 7. The chain recombines TRBV20-1 with TRBJ2-1, with 7 positions matching TRBD1. The sequence came from a human donor in good health. Sequencing was performed on CD4+ T cells, either the whole sample or a sorted fraction (not recorded which). The CDR3 loop is CSARDPGQTNNEQFF. The CDR3 DNA follows: TGCAGTGCTAGAGACCCGGGACAGACGAACAATGAGCAGTTCTTC.